This is a list of T cell receptor beta chains from one sample in a study of Graves' ophthalmopathy and Graves' hyperthyroidism. TCRdb redid the calling of the multiplex PCR reads with MiXCR, one entry per CDR3 protein. Among 350,000 to 450,000 distinct CDR3 sequences listed, over 20% were seen once. The source material was peripheral blood. Receptors originate from a woman between 18 and 29 years old with stable Graves' hyperthyroidism. CDR3s include the opening cysteine and the closing phenylalanine or tryptophan. D genes are given only for firm matches. Clone size appears in some rows only: once, few, many, or a class for an expanded clone.

abundance: .; j_gene: TRBJ2-7; v_gene: TRBV12-3/TRBV12-4; d_gene: .; CDR3aa: CASGDSLTSYEQYF; CDR3nt: TGTGCCAGCGGTGACAGCCTGACTTCCTACGAGCAGTACTTC
abundance: few; j_gene: TRBJ2-2; v_gene: TRBV28; d_gene: TRBD2; CDR3aa: CASSFNGRAQDTGELFF; CDR3nt: TGTGCCAGCAGTTTTAACGGGAGGGCCCAGGACACCGGGGAGCTGTTTTTT
abundance: many; j_gene: TRBJ2-7; v_gene: TRBV10-3; d_gene: .; CDR3aa: CAANTGYEQYF; CDR3nt: TGTGCCGCCAATACAGGGTACGAGCAGTACTTC
abundance: many; j_gene: TRBJ2-5; v_gene: TRBV15; d_gene: .; CDR3aa: CATSLHGQSQETQYF; CDR3nt: TGTGCCACCAGCCTACACGGACAGTCCCAAGAGACCCAGTACTTC
abundance: .; j_gene: TRBJ1-2; v_gene: TRBV6-1; d_gene: TRBD1; CDR3aa: CASRTLTGQRYGYTF; CDR3nt: TGTGCCAGCAGGACCTTGACGGGACAGCGTTATGGCTACACCTTC
abundance: .; j_gene: TRBJ1-1; v_gene: TRBV30; d_gene: .; CDR3aa: CAWNLNTEALF; CDR3nt: TGTGCCTGGAACTTAAACACTGAAGCTCTCTTT
abundance: many; j_gene: TRBJ2-2; v_gene: TRBV19; d_gene: .; CDR3aa: CASSTTQNTGELFF; CDR3nt: TGTGCCAGTAGTACGACACAGAACACCGGGGAGCTGTTTTTT
abundance: once; j_gene: TRBJ2-2; v_gene: TRBV7-6; d_gene: .; CDR3aa: CASSSSDRVGRTGELFF; CDR3nt: TGTGCCAGCAGCTCCTCGGACCGGGTTGGAAGGACCGGGGAGCTGTTTTTT
abundance: many; j_gene: TRBJ2-5; v_gene: TRBV7-2; d_gene: .; CDR3aa: CASRTSPETQYF; CDR3nt: TGTGCCAGCAGAACTAGTCCCGAGACCCAGTACTTC
abundance: many; j_gene: TRBJ2-5; v_gene: TRBV6-2/TRBV6-3; d_gene: .; CDR3aa: CASIRSYQETQYF; CDR3nt: TGTGCCAGCATCCGCTCGTACCAAGAGACCCAGTACTTC
abundance: many; j_gene: TRBJ2-7; v_gene: TRBV5-1; d_gene: TRBD1; CDR3aa: CASSLDGQGVYEQYF; CDR3nt: TGCGCCAGCAGCTTGGACGGACAGGGGGTCTACGAGCAGTACTTC
abundance: many; j_gene: TRBJ1-5; v_gene: TRBV6-2/TRBV6-3; d_gene: .; CDR3aa: CASKKIGPINQPQHF; CDR3nt: TGTGCCAGCAAGAAAATCGGGCCGATCAATCAGCCCCAGCATTTT
abundance: .; j_gene: TRBJ2-5; v_gene: TRBV6-5; d_gene: TRBD2; CDR3aa: CASSYRGGREETQYF; CDR3nt: TGTGCCAGCAGTTACCGGGGCGGGAGGGAAGAGACCCAGTACTTC
abundance: .; j_gene: TRBJ2-7; v_gene: TRBV15; d_gene: TRBD2; CDR3aa: CATSHSRGGAYEQYF; CDR3nt: TGTGCCACCAGCCACTCGCGCGGGGGGGCCTACGAGCAGTACTTC